These 8 T cell receptor beta chains were sequenced from one sample in a study of CD8 T cells in ankylosing spondylitis. General study findings and limits: Apparently characteristic of ankylosing spondylitis blood was a TCR beta motif (eight highly homologous variants).

Each CDR3 protein is one row after TCRdb ran MiXCR on the 5' RACE reads. The table has 250,000 to 350,000 distinct CDR3 sequences, less than 10% seen once. Their antigens are not known. The sequenced sample consisted of blood, either unsorted or a sorted T cell fraction (not recorded which). Receptors originate from a male donor with ankylosing spondylitis.

The chain carries TRBV7-3 and TRBJ2-3; D is ambiguous. V lost 6 bases to trimming and J lost 2 bases, with 9 bases between them. The CDR3 is 13 residues long. CDR1 is SGHTA, CDR2 FQGTGA, per germline. CDR3 DNA: TGTGCCAGCAGACAGACCCTCACAGATACGCAGTATTTT. Encoded protein: CASRQTLTDTQYF.

The genes are TRBV9 and TRBJ2-2; D is undetermined. The germline CDR1 and CDR2 sequences are SGDLS and YYNGEE. V was pared by 0 bases and J by 0 bases, with 9 bases between. The CDR3 spans 16 residues. The CDR3 sequence is CASSVDQSSNTGELFF. CDR3 in DNA: TGTGCCAGCAGCGTAGATCAGAGTTCGAACACCGGGGAGCTGTTTTTT.

This clonotype was seen repeatedly, ten times or more. V and J are TRBV20-1 and TRBJ1-1, with a possible D match to TRBD1 (6 bases). With 5 bases removed from V and 1 base from J, the gap between germline ends came to 14 bases. This CDR3 contains 14 residues. CDR1 and CDR2 from the germline V gene are DFQATT and SNEGSKA (reference sequence). CDR3 residues: CSAPLAGANTEAFF. For the CDR3, the DNA is TGCAGTGCTCCTTTGGCGGGGGCGAACACTGAAGCTTTCTTT.

This clonotype occurred a few times. V gene TRBV2 combines with J gene TRBJ2-7, with no clear D. Trimming pared 6 bases from V and 2 bases from J, leaving 11 bases between. The CDR3 is made up of 13 amino acids. Germline loops: CDR1 SNHLY, CDR2 FYNNEI. DNA of the CDR3: TGTGCCAGCAGCCGCGGCAGTGCCTACGAGCAGTACTTC. Protein sequence: CASSRGSAYEQYF.

This clonotype was observed a few times. The chain recombines TRBV3-1 with TRBJ2-7; tentatively, D is TRBD2 (6 bases). The CDR3 is 15 amino acids. Trimming stripped 0 bases from V and 3 bases from J, with 12 bases between. The germline CDR1 and CDR2 sequences are LGHDT and YNNKEL (reference sequence). The CDR3 protein is CASSQDRDLNYEQYF. In DNA, the CDR3 is TGTGCCAGCAGCCAAGACCGGGACTTGAACTACGAGCAGTACTTC.

This clonotype was picked up many times. V is TRBV27 and J is TRBJ2-3; D uncertain. CDR1 is MNHEY and CDR2 is SMNVEV in the germline V gene (reference sequence). V was shortened by 5 bases and J by 2 bases, with 5 bases between the two germline ends. The CDR3 length is 12 residues. CDR3: CASSPTTDTQYF. As DNA, the CDR3 is TGTGCCAGCAGTCCAACCACAGATACGCAGTATTTT.

This clonotype occurred a few times. This rearrangement joins TRBV29-1 to TRBJ1-5; no reliable D call. The germline V gene encodes CDR1 SQVTM and CDR2 ANQGSEA. The germline V and J ends were trimmed by 6 bases and 5 bases, with 14 bases remaining between them. The length of the CDR3 is 13 residues. The CDR3 here is CSVRNAGDQPQHF. The DNA for the CDR3 is TGCAGCGTCAGGAATGCAGGAGATCAGCCCCAGCATTTT.

A few counts support this clonotype. The V gene is TRBV20-1, the J gene TRBJ1-4, with a tentative D call TRBD1 (5 bases). The V and J ends lost 4 bases and 0 bases respectively, with 15 bases between them. There are 16 residues in the CDR3. Germline-derived CDR1 and CDR2 are DFQATT and SNEGSKA (reference sequence). The CDR3 sequence: CSAIKGLGATNEKLFF. The DNA of the CDR3 is TGCAGTGCTATTAAGGGGCTAGGTGCAACTAATGAAAAACTGTTTTTT.